This passage covers 18 T cell receptor beta chains from one sample sequenced in a study of preoperative IRX-2 immunotherapy in early breast cancer. Using immunoSEQ multiplex PCR, the repertoire was profiled, and TCRdb retains in-frame clones only, with some absent. The sample lists approximately 12,000 clones, roughly 90% seen once, with about 27% in the top ten. The treatment: preoperative locoregional IRX-2 cytokine immunotherapy. This specimen was acquired from a patient treated with IRX-2 immunotherapy. The receptor set was obtained from a human donor with breast cancer.

This clone showed up just once. The chain combines TRBV5-5 with TRBJ2-5, with a possible D match to TRBD2 (6 bases). The ends were cut back, 4 bases at V and 4 bases at J, with 11 bases in the middle. The CDR3 spans 13 residues. The germline V gene encodes CDR1 SGHKS and CDR2 YYEKEE (reference sequence). The CDR3 reads CASSPQGGETQYF. The CDR3 DNA is TGTGCCAGCAGCCCCCAGGGAGGAGAGACCCAGTACTTC.

V usage is TRBV7-8 and J usage is TRBJ1-3, with 9 bases that match TRBD1. CDR1 SGHVS and CDR2 FQNEAQ come from the germline V gene. This CDR3 has 15 residues. V shed 2 bases, J shed 4 bases, and the junction held 3 bases outside the gene matches. Here the CDR3 DNA reads TGTGCCAGCAGCTTAAACAGGGGGCGAGGAAACACCATATATTTT. Its protein product is CASSLNRGRGNTIYF. Combining the CDR3 with reference TRBV7-8 and TRBJ1-3 gives the whole variable domain GAGVSQSPRYKVAKRGQDVALRCDPISGHVSLFWYQQALGQGPEFLTYFQNEAQLDKSGLPSDRFFAERPEGSVSTLKIQRTQQEDSAVYLCASSLNRGRGNTIYFGEGSWLTVV.

This chain uses TRBV27 with TRBJ1-4; D is ambiguous. Trimming left V 2 bases short and J 4 bases short, with 11 bases between. The CDR3 extends over 15 amino acids. Germline lookup yields CDR1 MNHEY and CDR2 SMNVEV (reference sequence). CDR3 sequence reads: CASSLATSLNEKLFF. For the CDR3, the DNA is TGTGCCAGCAGTTTAGCCACCTCGCTTAATGAAAAACTGTTTTTT.

As regards this clone: A read error may produce the germline difference seen at one junction end. The rearrangement joins TRBV10-2 to TRBJ2-1, with 9 positions matching TRBD1. Germline V gene lookup returns CDR1 WSHSY and CDR2 SAAADI. The CDR3 is 14 amino acids. CDR3 DNA: TGCGCCAGCAGTAAACAGGGGGCCTACAATGAGCAGCTCTTC. This sequence encodes CASSKQGAYNEQLF.

The chain has TRBV6-6 and TRBJ2-7; D not resolved. The V end was cut by 1 base, the J end by 2 bases, with 9 bases between. Germline CDR1 reads MNHNY; CDR2 reads SVGAGI (reference sequence). The length of the CDR3 is 14 residues. CDR3 in DNA: TGTGCCAGCAGTTACTTGGGGTCGGCCTACGAGCAGTACGTC. Its translation is CASSYLGSAYEQYV.

The chain recombines TRBV5-4 with TRBJ1-5; D perhaps matches TRBD1 (6 bases). V shed 4 bases and J shed 4 bases, with 9 bases lying between them. Per the germline V gene, CDR1 is SGHNT and CDR2 is YYREEE (reference sequence). The CDR3 sequence is 13 residues long. CDR3 DNA sequence: TGTGCCAGCAGCACTCAGGGGAATCAGCCCCAGCATTTT. Its translation is CASSTQGNQPQHF.

The chain recombines TRBV28 with TRBJ1-5; TRBD1 is a possible D gene (5 bases). V lost 7 bases to trimming and J lost 11 bases, with 27 bases between them. The CDR3 spans 16 residues. The germline CDR1 and CDR2 sequences are MDHEN and SYDVKM. Written as DNA, the CDR3 is TGTGCCAGCACCTCCCCGGGGGGGGATTTAACTACGTCCCAGCATTTT. Amino acid sequence: CASTSPGGDLTTSQHF.

The chain recombines TRBV6-6 with TRBJ1-5; D is unclear. V was shortened by 10 bases and J by 2 bases, with 12 bases between the two germline ends. Germline V gene lookup returns CDR1 MNHNY and CDR2 SVGAGI (reference sequence). CDR3 length: 13 amino acids. The CDR3 nucleotides are TGTGCCACTTCCGGGTTCGGCAATCAGCCCCAGCATTTT. It yields the protein CATSGFGNQPQHF.

The J gene is TRBJ2-1, the V gene TRBV18; D gene unclear. Per the germline V gene, CDR1 is KGHSH and CDR2 is LQKENI. The V end was cut by 1 base, the J end by 0 bases, with 16 bases between. This CDR3 contains 18 residues. The CDR3 coding sequence is TGTGCCAGCTCACCACTAGCACCAAGCCTTAGCTCCTACAATGAGCAGTTCTTC. Residues: CASSPLAPSLSSYNEQFF.

The rearrangement uses TRBV18 and TRBJ1-5; perhaps TRBD1 as D (5 bases). The V gene lost 4 bases and the J gene lost 4 bases, with 14 bases spanning the gap. Germline V gene data show CDR1 as KGHSH and CDR2 as LQKENI. The CDR3 covers 15 residues. CDR3 sequence reads: CASSLQDQGNQPQHF. The CDR3 coding sequence is TGTGCCAGCTCACTACAGGATCAAGGAAATCAGCCCCAGCATTTT.

This clone was observed once. This chain connects TRBV6-5 to TRBJ2-7; TRBD1 agrees at 8 bases. Per the germline V gene, CDR1 is MNHEY and CDR2 is SVGAGI. After removal of 6 bases from V and 5 bases from J, the junction contained 6 bases not matched to a gene. CDR3 size: 13 residues. CDR3 nucleotides: TGTGCCAGCAGATCCCAGGGGGCCCACGAGCAGTACGTC. This sequence encodes CASRSQGAHEQYV.

The chain recombines TRBV7-2 with TRBJ2-7, with D uncertain. This CDR3 has 12 residues. Germline CDR1 is SGHTA and CDR2 is FQGNSA. V was clipped by 4 bases and J by 1 base, with 5 bases between them. The CDR3 DNA is TGTGCCAGCAGCTCCGTTTCCTACGAGCAGTACTTC. Its protein product is CASSSVSYEQYF.

The V gene is TRBV19, the J gene TRBJ2-5, with 8 bases lining up with TRBD2. From germline, CDR1 is LNHDA and CDR2 SQIVND (reference sequence). The CDR3 loop spans 15 amino acids. V trimming: 5 bases; J trimming: 1 base; junction bases outside the gene matches: 6. The CDR3 here is CASSGTRGFQETQYF. The CDR3 DNA is TGTGCCAGTAGTGGGACTAGAGGGTTCCAAGAGACCCAGTACTTC.

V gene TRBV19 combines with J gene TRBJ2-2, with D perhaps TRBD1 or TRBD2 (5 bases each). This CDR3 region has 15 residues. The V end lost 5 bases, the J end lost 4 bases, and 14 bases lay between the germline ends. The V gene's germline CDR1 is LNHDA and CDR2 SQIVND (reference sequence). The CDR3 spells CASSRGRVGTGELFF. Written as DNA, the CDR3 is TGTGCCAGTAGTCGGGGCAGGGTCGGCACCGGGGAGCTGTTTTTT.

J is TRBJ1-6 and V is TRBV5-6; D gene unclear. Per the germline V gene, CDR1 is SGHDT and CDR2 is YYEEEE. Between the trimmed V and J ends, which lost 1 base and 7 bases, there was a span of 9 bases. The length of the CDR3 is 14 residues. This CDR3 reads CASSLSGRNSPLHF. The CDR3, as DNA: TGTGCCAGCAGCTTGAGTGGGCGGAATTCACCCCTCCACTTT.

This chain links TRBV27 with TRBJ2-5; D may be TRBD1 or TRBD2 (6 bases each). CDR3 length equals 13 residues. V was shortened by 6 bases and J by 2 bases, with 10 bases between the two germline ends. The germline CDR1 and CDR2 sequences are MNHEY and SMNVEV (reference sequence). The CDR3 protein is CASRSGAQETQYF. For the CDR3, the DNA is TGTGCCAGCAGGTCGGGGGCACAAGAGACCCAGTACTTC.

V and J are TRBV5-1 and TRBJ1-4; no definite D call. This CDR3 contains 15 residues. CDR1 is SGHRS and CDR2 is YFSETQ in the germline V gene. V gave up 0 bases and J gave up 0 bases, with 6 bases separating them. DNA for the CDR3: TGCGCCAGCAGCTTGGGGCAGACAACTAATGAAAAACTGTTTTTT. This codes for CASSLGQTTNEKLFF.

As for this clone: At one of its ends the junction is not consistent with the germline gene, which may arise from a read error. J is TRBJ1-1 and V is TRBV2; 9 bases line up with TRBD1. CDR3 length equals 14 residues. Germline V lookup: CDR1 SNHLY, CDR2 FYNNEI. This CDR3 is CASRRTGVKTEAFF. The CDR3 DNA reads as TGTGCCAGCAGGAGGACAGGGGTGAAAACTGAAGCTTTCTTT.